This T cell receptor (beta chain) was recovered during a study of cytomegalovirus exposure and HLA in healthy donors (dated by TCRdb to the late 2010s). Some background on the complete study: An earlier analysis of 550 to 700 of the donors reported roughly 270 Gb of sequence data and 117 million unique TCR beta sequences from roughly 180 million T cells. An early release that covered about 600 HLA-typed donors contained about 300 gigabases of sequencing data and around 85 million unique TCR sequences. Of the roughly 390 genotyped donors, roughly 80% were placed in the genetic ancestry cluster associated with self-reported Caucasian donors. The study was designed to test whether signatures of past pathogen exposure could be identified by cataloging public T cell receptors. Using immunosequencing, the study profiled T cell repertoires from 666 subjects and related those repertoires to cytomegalovirus serostatus. In addition to the first cohort of 666 subjects, a separate validation cohort of 120 different subjects was used. To predict cytomegalovirus infection status, the study combined high-throughput TCR immunosequencing, statistical association of individual TCRs with disease status, and machine learning. A later analysis re-examined previously published TCR beta repertoires from more than 550 donors and added high-resolution HLA genotyping to investigate patterns of TCR occurrence. Rather than using new phenotypic data, the later analysis identified candidate immune exposures from TCR beta sequences and from how often those sequences occurred across donors. To decide whether each TCR beta V gene segment behaved as functional or pseudogenic, an earlier analysis of over 500 of the donors relied on high-throughput TCR beta sequencing. Alongside the repertoire data, information on donor age, sex, ethnicity and CMV serostatus was compiled. In a later genetic analysis, genome-wide SNP genotypes for about 55% of the roughly 700 donors were used, and that subset was treated as a discovery cohort. Every repertoire in the discovery cohort had been generated on one and the same sequencing platform. Both class I and class II loci were covered by HLA typing, at four-digit resolution. The number of typed donors differed by locus: about 629-640 for A, B, C, DRB1 and DQB1; approximately 540 for DQA1; fewer than 610 for DPA1; and around 450 for DPB1. About 5 DR-DQ haplotypes were handled as single units for association and clustering, since linkage in the cohort was strong. Among almost 400 genotyped donors of the cohort, an average of about 240,000 unique TCR beta nucleotide sequences were sequenced per donor, roughly 20% of them non-productive.

Comments on this clone: The antigen it binds to is not known. The input lacks base qualities; no much larger clone sits a single base away. This sample includes further DNA sequences coding for the same CDR3.

The library relied on the immunoSEQ multiplex PCR assay. A mixture of 60 forward primers for TCR Vbeta segments and 13 reverse primers for TCR Jbeta segments was used in the multiplex PCR. The CDR3 region of rearranged TCR beta genes was amplified from genomic DNA by a multiplex PCR assay. On the Illumina HiSeq System, the amplified TCR beta libraries were sequenced as 87-base-pair reads. The source study handled its data this way. A later analysis counted tens of millions of unique TCR beta chains across the 640 or so repertoires, and roughly 11 million of these chains were shared by at least two donors. Raw reads were error-corrected and collapsed into unique sequences by a nearest-neighbor algorithm in which closely related sequences were merged to remove PCR and sequencing errors. Alignment of CDR3 sequences to IMGT reference sequences was used to assign V, D and J gene segments. For a sequence to be retained, at least a six-nucleotide match to both a V gene segment and a J gene segment was required. A rearrangement counted as productive if the CDR3 had no stop codons and remained in frame with V and J, and every other rearrangement counted as non-productive. Following IMGT convention, CDR3 was defined as the stretch from the second conserved V-encoded cysteine up to the conserved J-encoded phenylalanine. The earlier analysis of about 610 of the donors excluded sequences that lacked an unambiguous match to a single V gene segment. An earlier analysis of approximately 590 of the donors called V segments functional above 56.7% productive rearrangements and segregating when the between-donor standard deviation exceeded 5%. To diagnose cytomegalovirus status from the catalog of TCR beta chain sequences, a statistical classification framework was built. V and J gene assignment, in a later analysis, came from comparing TCR nucleotide sequences with IMGT/GENE-DB human TR gene sequences. Using the TCRdist pipeline, a later analysis assigned CDR3 sequences along with most-parsimonious VDJ recombination scenarios. In a later analysis, each TCR beta chain was defined by its CDR3 amino acid sequence together with its V-gene family, and reads lacking a unique V-gene family were excluded. To address suspected cross-contamination and a sequencing artifact, a later analysis removed around 600 highly shared, low-generation-probability nucleotide sequences. In a later analysis, a clonal expansion index for each public chain was calculated from normalized within-repertoire ranks of inferred template counts. Generation probabilities in a later analysis came from a VDJ recombination model fitted to out-of-frame rearrangements, and those results were checked against IGoR. In a later analysis, TCR-TCR, TCR-HLA and TCR-CMV co-occurrence was scored with hypergeometric tests, and a repertoire-size bias correction was applied to TCR pairs. To estimate false discovery rates, a later analysis permuted the HLA or CMV assignments 20 times. In a later analysis, co-occurring TCRs were grouped with DBSCAN, and TCRdist sequence similarity was added when clustering was performed within HLA-allele-positive subsets. Co-occurrence clustering excluded repertoires with fewer than 30,000 or more than 120,000 public chains, plus five with anomalous nucleotide sharing. What TCRdb holds here is the immuneACCESS table cut down to in-frame rearrangements. Part of the clones is not present; checked against another copy, under half of the missing clones reflect an unresolved V gene, and the others are unexplained. V and J calls and clone size follow that table, whereas D and trimming were derived from the DNA. The sample includes 130,000 or so clones, with 82% observed a single time. The ten largest clones capture 8.1% of the sample.

In total, 666 healthy bone marrow donors made up the cohort. All cohort members were sampled while nominally healthy, although unrecorded immune exposures were likely present. The donor tested CMV seropositive, placing the donor among the roughly 300 seropositive members of the cohort. A peripheral blood sample was provided by each donor, and peripheral blood mononuclear cells were used for TCR beta sequencing. The Qiagen DNeasy Blood Extraction Kit was used to extract genomic DNA from the blood cell samples. V and J are truncated by 1 base and 6 bases respectively, leaving an intervening sequence of 26 bases. The CDR3 sequence holds 19 residues, the cysteine and phenylalanine included. The read is trimmed to its CDR3 DNA, 57 bases read in frame from base 1. What the work shows at the level of the full study, not this receptor alone: Several of the top co-occurrence clusters appeared to be linked to parvovirus B19, influenza, CMV and Epstein-Barr virus, according to a later analysis. A further reported finding was that TCR beta sequences accurately predicted the HLA-A and HLA-B alleles for most subjects in the first cohort. When HLA alleles, especially DR and DQ, strongly co-occurred, attributing TCR associations to individual alleles was difficult. A later analysis found that TCR association rates varied across HLA loci, with DRB1 alleles showing the most associated TCRs and HLA-C alleles the fewest. For the cohort, immune exposure information was limited to CMV serostatus. A group of highly shared sequence variants was considered likely to be a technical artifact of the sequencing pipeline. HLA typing was unavailable for some donors at each locus, so association tests used only the typed subset. At a false discovery rate of 0.05, a later analysis linked 16,951 TCR beta sequences to specific HLA alleles. According to the authors, the approach could potentially be generalized to other disease states and immunological phenotypes. Because counts were too low, seventeen rarely observed V segments, including chromosome 9 orphons, were excluded from the earlier analysis of some 590 of the donors. The 87-base-pair reads could not distinguish some IMGT-functional V segments, including TRBV6-2 and TRBV6-3, so those segments were excluded. In an earlier analysis of some 500 of the donors, most TCR beta V segments appeared in productive rearrangements about 87% or about 30% of the time, broadly matching IMGT annotations. Most TCR sequences were observed very rarely across donors, whereas some public TCRs were present in many individuals. In the study, approximately 160 TCR beta chains were listed as associated with cytomegalovirus. In this cohort, only TCR beta chains were sequenced, and detectable features were limited by the absence of alpha or paired-chain data. Sequencing depth was assumed to be roughly uniform across donors in the presence/absence analyses, though that assumption may not hold. A few of the identified cytomegalovirus-associated TCR beta chains were confirmed in vitro to be specific for cytomegalovirus antigens. Correlated functional status among segregating V segments might be attributable to linkage disequilibrium, but an unknown experimental factor could not be ruled out. In a later analysis, HLA-associated TCR beta chains showed more clonal expansion and lower generation probabilities than non-associated chains that were equally common. In a later genetic analysis, a missense DCLRE1C variant was associated with V-gene and J-gene trimming of TCR beta chains, and the association was replicated in an independent cohort. In both the original and validation cohorts, the classifier was reported to diagnose cytomegalovirus status with high specificity and sensitivity. According to a later analysis, most CMV-associated TCR beta chains appeared to be HLA-restricted, and the HLA associations seemed to be driven largely by CMV exposure. According to a later genetic analysis, donors in an Asian-associated ancestry cluster had fewer N-insertions in productive TCRs than the approximately 630-donor mean.

Recombination connected TRBV5-3 to TRBJ2-1; perhaps TRBD2 is the D gene, with 5 bases matching. TRBV5-3 is an open reading frame whose function is uncertain. Sequencing input: PBMCs. The sequence came from a woman aged 45 to 65 in good health and CMV-seropositive. The CDR3 here reads CARSLFRLCGYHHPNEQFF. The DNA sequence is given as TGTGCCAGAAGCTTGTTTCGGTTATGCGGGTACCACCACCCCAATGAGCAGTTCTTC.